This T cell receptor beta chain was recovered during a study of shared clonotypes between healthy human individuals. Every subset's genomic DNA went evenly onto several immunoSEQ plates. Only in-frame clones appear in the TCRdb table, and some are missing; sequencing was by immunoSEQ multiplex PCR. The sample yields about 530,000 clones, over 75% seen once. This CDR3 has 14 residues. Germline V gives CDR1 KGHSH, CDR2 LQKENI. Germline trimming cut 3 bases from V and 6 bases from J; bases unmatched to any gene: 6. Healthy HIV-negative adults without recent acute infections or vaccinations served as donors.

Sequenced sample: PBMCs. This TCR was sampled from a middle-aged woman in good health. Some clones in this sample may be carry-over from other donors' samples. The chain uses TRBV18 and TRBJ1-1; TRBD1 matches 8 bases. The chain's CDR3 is CASSPPDRVAEAFF. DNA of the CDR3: TGTGCCAGCTCACCCCCGGACAGGGTAGCTGAAGCTTTCTTT.